This TCR beta chain was sequenced in a study of T cell clones after liver transplantation. Overall study: TCRbeta sequencing after a pre-transplant mixed lymphocyte reaction identified graft-donor-reactive clones, later tracked in post-transplant blood.

Unstimulated PBMCs were sorted into CD3+CD4+ and CD3+CD8+ populations. Study findings and constraints: Small, mixed patient groups and varying post-transplant times limit these conclusions.

This CDR3 has 19 residues. From germline, CDR1 is MNHEY and CDR2 SMNVEV (reference sequence). V lost 5 bases and J lost 5; bases outside the gene matches: 19. Using immunoSEQ multiplex PCR, the repertoire was profiled, and TCRdb retains in-frame clones only, with some absent. The repertoire includes some 11,000 clones, just under 75% of them detected once, and 31% sits in the top ten. As to this clone: As yet, its antigen is unknown.

This clonotype was obtained from a human patient who received a liver transplant. Some T cells may arise from the graft donor. The rearrangement uses TRBV27 and TRBJ2-1; 9 bases match TRBD2. This specimen was CD8+ T cells from blood, taken at the 22-month timepoint. CDR3 residues: CASSTMQGQLAGWHNEQFF. In DNA form, the CDR3 reads TGTGCCAGCAGTACCATGCAGGGACAGCTAGCGGGATGGCACAATGAGCAGTTCTTC.